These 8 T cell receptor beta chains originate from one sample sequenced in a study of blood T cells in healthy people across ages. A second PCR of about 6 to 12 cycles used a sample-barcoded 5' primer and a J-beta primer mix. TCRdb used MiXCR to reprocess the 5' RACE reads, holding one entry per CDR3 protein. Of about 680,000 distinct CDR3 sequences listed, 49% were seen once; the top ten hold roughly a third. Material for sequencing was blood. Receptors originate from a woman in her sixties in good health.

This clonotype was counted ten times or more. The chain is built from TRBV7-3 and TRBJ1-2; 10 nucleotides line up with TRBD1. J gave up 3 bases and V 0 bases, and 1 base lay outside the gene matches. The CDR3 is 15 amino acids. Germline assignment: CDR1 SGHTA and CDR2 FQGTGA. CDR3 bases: TGTGCCAGCAGCTTAACAGGACAGGGGGACTATGGCTACACCTTC. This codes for CASSLTGQGDYGYTF. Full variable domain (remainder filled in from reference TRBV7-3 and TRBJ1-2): GAGVSQTPSNKVTEKGKYVELRCDPISGHTALYWYRQSLGQGPEFLIYFQGTGAADDSGLPNDRFFAVRPEGSVSTLKIQRTERGDSAVYLCASSLTGQGDYGYTFGSGTRLTVV.

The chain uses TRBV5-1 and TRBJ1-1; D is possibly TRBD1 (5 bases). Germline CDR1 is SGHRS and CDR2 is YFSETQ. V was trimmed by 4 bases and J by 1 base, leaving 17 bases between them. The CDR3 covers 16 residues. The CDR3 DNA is TGCGCCAGCAGCCCGGGAGCCCGAACAGGGAACACTGAAGCTTTCTTT. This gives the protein CASSPGARTGNTEAFF.

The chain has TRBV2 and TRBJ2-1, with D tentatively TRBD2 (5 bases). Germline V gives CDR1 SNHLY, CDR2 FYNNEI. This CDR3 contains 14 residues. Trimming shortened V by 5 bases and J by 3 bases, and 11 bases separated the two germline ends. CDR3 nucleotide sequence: TGTGCCAGCAGTCGGACTGGCGGCTACAATGAGCAGTTCTTC. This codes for CASSRTGGYNEQFF.

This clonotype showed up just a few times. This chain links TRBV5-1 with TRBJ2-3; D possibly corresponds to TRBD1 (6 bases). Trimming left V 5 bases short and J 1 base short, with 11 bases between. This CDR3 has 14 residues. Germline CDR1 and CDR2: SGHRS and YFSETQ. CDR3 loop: CASSAGVGTDTQYF. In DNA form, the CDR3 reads TGCGCCAGCAGTGCAGGGGTTGGCACAGATACGCAGTATTTT. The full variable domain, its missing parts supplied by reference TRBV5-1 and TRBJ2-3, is KAGVTQTPRYLIKTRGQQVTLSCSPISGHRSVSWYQQTPGQGLQFLFEYFSETQRNKGNFPGRFSGRQFSNSRSEMNVSTLELGDSALYLCASSAGVGTDTQYFGPGTRLTVL.

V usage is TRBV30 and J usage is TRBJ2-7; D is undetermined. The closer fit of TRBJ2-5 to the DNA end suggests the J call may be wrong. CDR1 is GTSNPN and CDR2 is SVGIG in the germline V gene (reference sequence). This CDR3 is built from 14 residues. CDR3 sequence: CAWSGLAKRETQYF. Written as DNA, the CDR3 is TGTGCCTGGAGTGGCCTCGCGAAGCGAGAGACCCAGTACTTC.

For the CDR3, the DNA is TGTGCCAGCTCACCAGCTAGCGGGACGGGCAATGAGCAGTTCTTC. It is translated as CASSPASGTGNEQFF. The gene calls are TRBV18 and TRBJ2-1, with 9 bases identical to TRBD2. V was pared by 2 bases and J by 6 bases, with 5 bases of the junction left unmatched. The germline V gene has CDR1 KGHSH and CDR2 LQKENI. This CDR3 spans 15 amino acids. Using reference TRBV18 and TRBJ2-1 for the parts outside the CDR3, the full variable domain is NAGVMQNPRHLVRRRGQEARLRCSPMKGHSHVYWYRQLPEEGLKFMVYLQKENIIDESGMPKERFSAEFPKEGPSILRIQQVVRGDSAAYFCASSPASGTGNEQFFGPGTRLTVL.

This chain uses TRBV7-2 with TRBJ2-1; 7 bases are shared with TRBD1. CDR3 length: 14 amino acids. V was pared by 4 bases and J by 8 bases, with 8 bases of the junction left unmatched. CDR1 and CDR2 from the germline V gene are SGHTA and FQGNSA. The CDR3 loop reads CASSYSRGGYEQFF. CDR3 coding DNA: TGTGCCAGCAGCTATAGTAGAGGGGGCTATGAGCAGTTCTTC. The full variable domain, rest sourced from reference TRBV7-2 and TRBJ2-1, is GAGVSQSPSNKVTEKGKDVELRCDPISGHTALYWYRQSLGQGLEFLIYFQGNSAPDKSGLPSDRFSAERTGGSVSTLTIQRTQQEDSAVYLCASSYSRGGYEQFFGPGTRLTVL.

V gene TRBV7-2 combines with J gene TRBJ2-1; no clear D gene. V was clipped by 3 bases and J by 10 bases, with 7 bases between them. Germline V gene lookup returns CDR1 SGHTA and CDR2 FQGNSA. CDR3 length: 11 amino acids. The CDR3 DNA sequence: TGTGCCAGCAGCTTCGGCTGGGAGCAGTTCTTC. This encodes CASSFGWEQFF. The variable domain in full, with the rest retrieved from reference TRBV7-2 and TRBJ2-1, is GAGVSQSPSNKVTEKGKDVELRCDPISGHTALYWYRQSLGQGLEFLIYFQGNSAPDKSGLPSDRFSAERTGGSVSTLTIQRTQQEDSAVYLCASSFGWEQFFGPGTRLTVL.